Here is one T cell receptor (beta chain) with its context. This sample is part of a study of response to subunit inactivated influenza vaccine. With 4 bases clipped from V and 5 bases from J, the junction kept 6 bases outside the gene matches. Germline V gene lookup returns CDR1 SGHRS and CDR2 YFSETQ. The CDR3 spans 14 residues. Each CDR3 protein is one row after TCRdb ran MiXCR on the RT-PCR reads. The repertoire holds about 180,000 distinct CDR3 sequences, with about 9% as singletons. The receptor's source is a man aged 50 to 59 who received an inactivated influenza vaccine. V gene TRBV5-1 combines with J gene TRBJ1-2, with 9 bases identical to TRBD1. The sample was non-naive T cells sorted from PBMCs, taken on the day of vaccination. As DNA, the CDR3 is TGCGCCAGCAGCGTCTCGACAGGGGGGTATGGCTACACCTTC. Its translation: CASSVSTGGYGYTF.